This T cell receptor beta chain was sequenced for a study of T cells after yellow fever vaccination. This clonotype was observed at least ten times. TCRdb recomputed calls from the 5' RACE reads with MiXCR, one row per CDR3 protein. The table lists 35,000 to 55,000 distinct CDR3 sequences, roughly 6.4% of them singletons, with about 15% in the top ten. CDR3 length: 13 residues. From germline, CDR1 is SQVTM and CDR2 ANQGSEA. Trimming shortened V by 3 bases and J by 2 bases, and 10 bases separated the two germline ends. The chain employs TRBV29-1 and TRBJ2-5; the D gene could be TRBD1 or TRBD2 (5 bases each). This receptor was taken from a man between 25 and 39 years old who received the YFV17D yellow fever vaccine. The source material was CD8+ T cells not binding an NS4B(214-222) dextramer, sorted from PBMCs, sampled 45 days after the yellow fever booster vaccination. In nucleotides, the CDR3 is TGCAGCGTTGACCGGGACGCACAAGAGACCCAGTACTTC. Its translation: CSVDRDAQETQYF.